Detailed here is one T cell receptor beta chain. This specimen comes from a study of blood T cell repertoires in COVID-19. V was trimmed by 6 bases and J by 7 bases, leaving 13 bases between them. The V gene's germline CDR1 is MNHEY and CDR2 SVGAGI. The CDR3 is 13 residues long. Sequencing was performed with immunoSEQ multiplex PCR; in TCRdb, only in-frame clones are kept and a portion is missing. The table has about 26,000 clones, 70% to 85% seen once; the top ten hold about 1.7%. Specimen: peripheral blood. The clonotype was recovered from an elderly man with active or convalescent COVID-19. The J gene is TRBJ1-5, the V gene TRBV6-5; D is possibly TRBD1 (6 bases). The chain's CDR3 is CASSGQKEQPQHF. CDR3 coding DNA: TGTGCCAGCAGCGGACAGAAGGAACAGCCCCAGCATTTT.